This TCR beta chain was captured in a study of blood T cell repertoires in COVID-19. This CDR3 has 14 residues. CDR1 SGHRS and CDR2 YFSETQ come from the germline V gene. The V end lost 0 bases, the J end lost 1 base, and 7 bases lay between the germline ends. TCRdb's copy holds only in-frame clones and misses some; the assay was immunoSEQ multiplex PCR. The sample contains roughly 230,000 clones, 84% of which appear only once. Everyone who took part was 18 to 89 years old, and they came from about two dozen US areas. This clone was counted a few times. V gene TRBV5-1 combines with J gene TRBJ2-5; D is unclear. The source is a man aged 45-65 years who had recovered from COVID-19. Sample: PBMCs or T cells enriched from blood (not recorded which). DNA of the CDR3: TGCGCCAGCAGCTTGGTCCAATCCCAAGAGACCCAGTACTTC. It yields the protein CASSLVQSQETQYF.